This T cell receptor (beta chain) was retrieved from a study of blood T cells in healthy people across ages. Overall study results and limits: Among T cells, TCR beta diversity per million cells dropped roughly linearly as age rose. Naive T cell percentage strongly correlated with TCR beta diversity.

Through a sample-barcoded 5' primer and a J-beta primer mix, a second PCR was run for roughly 6 to 12 cycles. A template-switch adaptor containing 12 random nucleotides labeled each cDNA molecule. TCRdb reprocessed the 5' RACE reads via MiXCR and lists one record per CDR3 protein. The sample records fewer than 900,000 distinct CDR3 sequences, around 46% being singletons. This clonotype was observed many times. The antigen is unknown. CDR1 and CDR2 (germline): SEHNR, FQNEAQ (reference sequence). The CDR3 loop spans 13 amino acids. V dropped 1 base and J dropped 10; count of bases not matched to a gene: 6.

The V call is TRBV7-9, the J call TRBJ1-1; 7 nucleotides agree with TRBD1. Source material: blood. This receptor was obtained from a woman in her sixties or seventies in good health. CDR3 residues: CASSLGQGELAFF. The CDR3 DNA reads as TGTGCCAGCAGCTTAGGACAGGGAGAATTAGCTTTCTTT.